This paragraph reports one TCR beta chain. This entry comes from a study of blood T cell repertoires in COVID-19. The overall study: Sources were T cells, B-cell-depleted T cells, or PBMCs; the material itself was cDNA or gDNA.

The germline gives CDR1 WSHSY, CDR2 SAAADI. The V gene end was trimmed by 8 bases and the J gene end by 0 bases; junction bases not matched to a gene: 4. CDR3 length equals 14 residues. Per the study methods: Scientists estimated how many nucleated cells there were by amplifying reference gene primers. Method: immunoSEQ multiplex PCR; TCRdb's copy keeps in-frame clones and lacks some. V, J and clone size reflect that table, while D and trimming were determined from the DNA. Counted here are about 18,000 clones, approximately 91% occurring once; the ten biggest clones make up 9.5% to 10%. Material for sequencing was peripheral blood. The sequence came from a man aged 35 to 55 with active COVID-19. The V call is TRBV10-2, the J call TRBJ1-5; 7 bases fit TRBD1. The DNA of the CDR3 is TGCGCCAGCCGACAGGGAGGTAGCAATCAGCCCCAGCATTTT. Protein sequence: CASRQGGSNQPQHF.